This T cell receptor (beta chain) stems from a study of T cell repertoires in cytomegalovirus infection. At the level of the study: Public TCR beta signatures provided an indication of both CMV infection and a matching HLA type. Study-wide results and caveats: CMV-specific HLA-C-restricted TCR beta clonotypes dominated the ex vivo response.

Deletions cut 0 bases from V and 6 bases from J, with 11 bases between. Germline CDR1 reads SGHTA; CDR2 reads FQGTGA. The CDR3 has 14 amino acids. This clonotype was seen many times. Antigen unknown. TCRdb recomputed calls from the reads with MiXCR, one row per CDR3 protein. The sample has just under 300,000 distinct CDR3 sequences, roughly 9.3% seen once; the top ten hold about 2.3%. This rearrangement joins TRBV7-3 to TRBJ1-2; D call uncertain. The sequencing sample was made of PBMCs. The receptor was isolated from a human donor in good health (CMV status not recorded). Some clones in this sample may be carry-over from other donors' samples. CDR3 sequence (DNA): TGTGCCAGCAGCTTAACGTCGGCAGAACATGGCTACACCTTC. It encodes CASSLTSAEHGYTF.